The 7 T cell receptor beta chains reported below all come from one sample, sequenced in a study of OX40 agonist ivuxolimab in advanced cancers. TCRdb's table, derived via immunoSEQ multiplex PCR, lists solely in-frame clones and lacks some. The sample holds tens of thousands of clones, approximately 81% seen once. The sequenced sample was CD4+ or CD8+ T cells sorted from blood, obtained in a trial of the OX40 agonist ivuxolimab. The receptors were sampled from an adult with an advanced solid tumor such as melanoma, head and neck, liver or kidney cancer.

V gene TRBV28 combines with J gene TRBJ1-4, with D possibly matching TRBD1 (6 bases). Germline V CDR1 and CDR2: MDHEN, SYDVKM. Trimming pared 5 bases from V and 4 bases from J, leaving 11 bases between. This CDR3 contains 14 residues. The CDR3 spells CASSGGQLNEKLFF. In nucleotides, the CDR3 is TGTGCCAGCAGTGGAGGACAGCTTAATGAAAAACTGTTTTTT.

The J gene is TRBJ2-1, the V gene TRBV5-6; 12 bases line up with TRBD2. The CDR3 loop spans 14 amino acids. The trim removed 1 base at V and 15 bases at J, leaving 8 bases unmatched. The V gene's germline CDR1 is SGHDT and CDR2 YYEEEE. The CDR3 DNA follows: TGTGCCAGCAGCTTGAAACTAGCGGGAGGAGTGGGGTTCTTC. This sequence encodes CASSLKLAGGVGFF.

CDR3 bases: TGTGCCAGCAGCTTAACCCAGAGCTCCTACAATGAGCAGTTCTTC. Residues: CASSLTQSSYNEQFF. This sequence joins TRBV7-3 and TRBJ2-1, with unresolved D. This CDR3 contains 15 residues. Trimming left V 0 bases short and J 0 bases short, with 6 bases between. Germline V gives CDR1 SGHTA, CDR2 FQGTGA. Looking up the rest from reference TRBV7-3 and TRBJ2-1 gives the full variable domain: GAGVSQTPSNKVTEKGKYVELRCDPISGHTALYWYRQSLGQGPEFLIYFQGTGAADDSGLPNDRFFAVRPEGSVSTLKIQRTERGDSAVYLCASSLTQSSYNEQFFGPGTRLTVL.

The rearrangement links TRBV18 to TRBJ1-1; 7 bases are a match to TRBD1. The CDR3 runs to 13 residues. In germline, CDR1 is KGHSH, CDR2 LQKENI. The V segment lost 5 bases and the J segment 5 bases; nucleotides outside the gene matches: 5. CDR3 coding DNA: TGTGCCAGCTCAACAGGGGATGGAACTGAAGCTTTCTTT. As protein: CASSTGDGTEAFF.

The chain employs TRBV21-1 and TRBJ2-7; TRBD2 is taken as the D call from the table, unchecked against the DNA. TRBV21-1 is a listed pseudogene. The CDR3 extends over 17 amino acids. The CDR3 DNA reads TGTGCCAGCAGCAAGACAAGCAGGCGGGAGGGGAGCTACGAGCAGTACTTC. Amino acids: CASSKTSRREGSYEQYF.

The rearrangement uses TRBV19 and TRBJ2-3, with 14 bases identical to TRBD2. With V trimmed by 6 bases and J by 1 base, 6 bases remained unmatched. Germline V lookup: CDR1 LNHDA, CDR2 SQIVND (reference sequence). This CDR3 is 17 amino acids long. In DNA, the CDR3 is TGTGCCAGTAGGGGGACTAGCGGGAGAAAGCGCACAGATACGCAGTATTTT. This translates into CASRGTSGRKRTDTQYF.

This chain connects TRBV5-6 to TRBJ2-3; 16 bases line up with TRBD2. The CDR3 extends over 18 amino acids. The germline gives CDR1 SGHDT, CDR2 YYEEEE. The J segment lost 4 bases and the V segment lost 4 bases, leaving 9 bases of the junction unmatched. The CDR3 is CASSPGLAGGPRADTQYF. For the CDR3, the DNA is TGTGCCAGCAGCCCGGGACTAGCGGGAGGGCCGAGGGCAGATACGCAGTATTTT.